This T cell receptor (beta chain) was found in a study of radiotherapy plus CTLA-4 blockade in lung cancer. Study-level information: 15% to 20% of enrolled patients responded objectively, and around 30% had disease control. Findings and limits, study-wide: Clones of tumor-derived TCRs expanded in blood after radiotherapy plus ipilimumab.

Sequencing was performed with immunoSEQ multiplex PCR; in TCRdb, only in-frame clones are kept and a portion is missing. Seen here are tens of thousands of clones, 83% observed once, and the top ten hold around 0.78%. Concerning this clone itself: Its antigen remains unknown.

Those patients who had chemo-refractory metastatic non-small-cell lung cancer were given focal radiation along with CTLA-4 blockade through ipilimumab. CDR3 size: 13 residues. V dropped 4 bases and J dropped 3 bases, with 10 bases sitting between them. From germline, CDR1 is SGHAT and CDR2 FQNNGV. The TCR comes from a human donor with non-small cell lung cancer who had stable disease on radiotherapy plus ipilimumab. The V call is TRBV11-2, the J call TRBJ2-7; D is tentatively TRBD1 or TRBD2 (5 bases each). The material sequenced was peripheral blood, taken from a patient treated with radiotherapy plus ipilimumab. For the CDR3, the DNA is TGTGCCAGCAGCTGGGACCAGGACTACGAGCAGTACTTC. As protein: CASSWDQDYEQYF.